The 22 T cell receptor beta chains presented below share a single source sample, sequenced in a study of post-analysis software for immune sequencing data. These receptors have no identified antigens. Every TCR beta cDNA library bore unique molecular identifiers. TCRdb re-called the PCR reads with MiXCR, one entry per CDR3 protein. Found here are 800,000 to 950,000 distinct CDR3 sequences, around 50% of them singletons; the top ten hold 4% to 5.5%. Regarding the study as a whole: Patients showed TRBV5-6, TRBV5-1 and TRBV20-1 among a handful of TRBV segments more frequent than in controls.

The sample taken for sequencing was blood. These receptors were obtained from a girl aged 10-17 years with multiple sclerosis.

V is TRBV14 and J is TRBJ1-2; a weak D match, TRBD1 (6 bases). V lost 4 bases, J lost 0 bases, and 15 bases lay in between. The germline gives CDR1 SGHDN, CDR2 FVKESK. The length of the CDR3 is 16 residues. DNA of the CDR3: TGTGCCAGCAGCCCAGTAACAGGGATCACTAACTATGGCTACACCTTC. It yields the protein CASSPVTGITNYGYTF. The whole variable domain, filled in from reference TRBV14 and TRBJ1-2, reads EAGVTQFPSHSVIEKGQTVTLRCDPISGHDNLYWYRRVMGKEIKFLLHFVKESKQDESGMPNNRFLAERTGGTYSTLKVQPAELEDSGVYFCASSPVTGITNYGYTFGSGTRLTVV.

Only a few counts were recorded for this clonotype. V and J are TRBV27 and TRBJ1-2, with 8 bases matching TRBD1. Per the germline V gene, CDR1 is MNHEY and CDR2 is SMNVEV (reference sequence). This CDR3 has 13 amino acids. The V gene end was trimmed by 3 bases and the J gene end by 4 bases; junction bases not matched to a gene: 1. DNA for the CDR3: TGTGCCAGCAGTTTCACAGGGGGCTATGGCTACACCTTC. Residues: CASSFTGGYGYTF.

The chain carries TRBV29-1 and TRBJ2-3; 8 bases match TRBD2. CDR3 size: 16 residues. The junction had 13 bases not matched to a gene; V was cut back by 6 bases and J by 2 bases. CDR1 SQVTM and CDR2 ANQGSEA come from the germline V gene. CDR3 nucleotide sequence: TGCAGCGTGTTCACTTGGCGGGAGGAGACCACAGATACGCAGTATTTT. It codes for CSVFTWREETTDTQYF.

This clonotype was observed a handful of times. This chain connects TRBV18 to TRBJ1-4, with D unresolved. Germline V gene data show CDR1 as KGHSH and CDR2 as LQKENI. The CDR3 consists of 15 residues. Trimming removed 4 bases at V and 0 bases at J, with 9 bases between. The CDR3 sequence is CASSLNHATNEKLFF. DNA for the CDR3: TGTGCCAGCTCACTAAACCACGCAACTAATGAAAAACTGTTTTTT. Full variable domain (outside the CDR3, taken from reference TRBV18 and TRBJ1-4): NAGVMQNPRHLVRRRGQEARLRCSPMKGHSHVYWYRQLPEEGLKFMVYLQKENIIDESGMPKERFSAEFPKEGPSILRIQQVVRGDSAAYFCASSLNHATNEKLFFGSGTQLSVL.

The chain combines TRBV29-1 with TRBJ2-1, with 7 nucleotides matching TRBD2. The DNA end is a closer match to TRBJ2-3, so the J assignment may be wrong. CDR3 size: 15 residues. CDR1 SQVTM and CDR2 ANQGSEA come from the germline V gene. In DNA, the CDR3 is TGCAGCGTGACCCCTAGCGGAAAGGACTACAATGAGCAGTATTTT. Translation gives CSVTPSGKDYNEQYF.

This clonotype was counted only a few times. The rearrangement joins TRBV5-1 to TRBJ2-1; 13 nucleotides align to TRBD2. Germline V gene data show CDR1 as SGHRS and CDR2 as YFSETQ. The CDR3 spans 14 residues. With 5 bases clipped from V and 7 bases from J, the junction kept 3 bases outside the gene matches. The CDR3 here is CASRGLAGANEQFF. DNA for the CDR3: TGCGCCAGCAGAGGACTAGCGGGGGCGAATGAGCAGTTCTTC. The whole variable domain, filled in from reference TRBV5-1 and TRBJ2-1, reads KAGVTQTPRYLIKTRGQQVTLSCSPISGHRSVSWYQQTPGQGLQFLFEYFSETQRNKGNFPGRFSGRQFSNSRSEMNVSTLELGDSALYLCASRGLAGANEQFFGPGTRLTVL.

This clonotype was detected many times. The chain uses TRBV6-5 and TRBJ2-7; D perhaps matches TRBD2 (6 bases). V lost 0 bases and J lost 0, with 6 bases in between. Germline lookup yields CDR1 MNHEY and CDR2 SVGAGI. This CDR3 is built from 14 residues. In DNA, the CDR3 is TGTGCCAGCAGTTACTCGGGGGGCTCCTACGAGCAGTACTTC. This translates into CASSYSGGSYEQYF.

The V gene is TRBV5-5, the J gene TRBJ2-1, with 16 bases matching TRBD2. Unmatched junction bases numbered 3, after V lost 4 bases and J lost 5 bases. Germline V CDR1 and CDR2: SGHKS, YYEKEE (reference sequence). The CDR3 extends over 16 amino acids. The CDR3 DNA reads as TGTGCCAGCAGCAGGGGACTAGCGGGGGGGGACAATGAGCAGTTCTTC. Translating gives CASSRGLAGGDNEQFF.

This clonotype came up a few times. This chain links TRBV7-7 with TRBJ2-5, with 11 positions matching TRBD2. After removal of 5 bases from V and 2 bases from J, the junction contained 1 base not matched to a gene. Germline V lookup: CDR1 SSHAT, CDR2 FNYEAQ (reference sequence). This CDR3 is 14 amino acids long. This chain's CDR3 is CASSASGGQETQYF. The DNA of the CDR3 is TGTGCCAGCAGCGCTAGCGGGGGGCAAGAGACCCAGTACTTC.

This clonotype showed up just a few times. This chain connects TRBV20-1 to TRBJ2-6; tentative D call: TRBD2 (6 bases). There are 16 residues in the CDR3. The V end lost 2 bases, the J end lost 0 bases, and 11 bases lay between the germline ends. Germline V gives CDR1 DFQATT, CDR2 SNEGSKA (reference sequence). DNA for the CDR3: TGCAGTGCTAGACCCGTGGGGGGCTCTGGGGCCAACGTCCTGACTTTC. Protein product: CSARPVGGSGANVLTF.

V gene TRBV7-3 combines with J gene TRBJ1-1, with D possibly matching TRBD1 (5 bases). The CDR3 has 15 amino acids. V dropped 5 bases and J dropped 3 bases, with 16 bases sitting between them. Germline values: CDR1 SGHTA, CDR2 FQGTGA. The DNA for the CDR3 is TGTGCCAGCAGCCCGGTCCCTTCGACAGACACTGAAGCTTTCTTT. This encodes CASSPVPSTDTEAFF.

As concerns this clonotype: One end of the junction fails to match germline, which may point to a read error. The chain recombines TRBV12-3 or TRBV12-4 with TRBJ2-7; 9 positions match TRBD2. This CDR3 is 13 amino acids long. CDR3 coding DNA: TGTGCCATCAGTAGCGGGAGTATCTACGAGCAGTACTTC. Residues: CAISSGSIYEQYF.

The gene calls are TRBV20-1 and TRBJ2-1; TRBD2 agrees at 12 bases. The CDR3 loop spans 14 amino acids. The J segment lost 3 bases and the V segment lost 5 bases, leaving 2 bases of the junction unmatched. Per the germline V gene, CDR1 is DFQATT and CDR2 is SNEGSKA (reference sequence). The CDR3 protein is CSAGLAGYYNEQFF. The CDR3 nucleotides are TGCAGTGCTGGACTAGCGGGGTACTACAATGAGCAGTTCTTC.

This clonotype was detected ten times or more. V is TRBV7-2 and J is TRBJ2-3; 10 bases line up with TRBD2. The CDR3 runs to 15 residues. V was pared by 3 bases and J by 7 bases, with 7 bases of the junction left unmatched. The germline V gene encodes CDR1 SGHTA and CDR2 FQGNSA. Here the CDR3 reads CASSLSGGAGHTQYF. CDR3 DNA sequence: TGTGCCAGCAGCTTGAGCGGGGGGGCGGGACATACGCAGTATTTT.

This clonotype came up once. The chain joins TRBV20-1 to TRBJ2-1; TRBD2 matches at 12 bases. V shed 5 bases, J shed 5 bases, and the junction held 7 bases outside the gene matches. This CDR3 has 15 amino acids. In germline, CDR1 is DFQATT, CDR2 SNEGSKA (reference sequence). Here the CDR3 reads CSAPGRTSGDNEQFF. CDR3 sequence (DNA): TGCAGTGCTCCCGGCCGGACTAGCGGGGACAATGAGCAGTTCTTC.

The CDR3: CSASGTSLAKNIQYF. CDR3 bases: TGCAGTGCTAGTGGGACATCTCTAGCCAAAAACATTCAGTACTTC. The chain combines TRBV20-1 with TRBJ2-4; possible D gene TRBD1, 6 bases. Trimming took off 3 bases at V and 0 bases at J, with 12 bases between the two ends. This CDR3 has 15 residues. Germline V CDR1 and CDR2: DFQATT, SNEGSKA (reference sequence).

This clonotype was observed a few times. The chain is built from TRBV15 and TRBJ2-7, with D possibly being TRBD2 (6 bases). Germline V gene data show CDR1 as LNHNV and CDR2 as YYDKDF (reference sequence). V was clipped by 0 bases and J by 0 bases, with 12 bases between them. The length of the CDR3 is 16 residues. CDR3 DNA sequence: TGTGCCACCAGCAGAGATTTAGGAGGGGTCTCCTACGAGCAGTACTTC. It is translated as CATSRDLGGVSYEQYF.

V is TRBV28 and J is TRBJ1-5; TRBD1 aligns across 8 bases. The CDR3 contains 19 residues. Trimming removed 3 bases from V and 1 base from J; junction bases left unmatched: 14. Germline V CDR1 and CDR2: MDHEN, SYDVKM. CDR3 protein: CASSFVGQGFSLSNQPQHF. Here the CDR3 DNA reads TGTGCCAGCAGTTTCGTTGGACAGGGCTTTAGCTTGAGCAATCAGCCCCAGCATTTT.

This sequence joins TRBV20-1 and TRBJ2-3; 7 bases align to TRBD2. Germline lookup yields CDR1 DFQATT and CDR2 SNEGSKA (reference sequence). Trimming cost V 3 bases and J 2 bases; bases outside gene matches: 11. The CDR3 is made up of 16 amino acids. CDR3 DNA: TGCAGTGCTAGCAGGCAAAAAGCGGGGCTCACAGATACGCAGTATTTT. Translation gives CSASRQKAGLTDTQYF.

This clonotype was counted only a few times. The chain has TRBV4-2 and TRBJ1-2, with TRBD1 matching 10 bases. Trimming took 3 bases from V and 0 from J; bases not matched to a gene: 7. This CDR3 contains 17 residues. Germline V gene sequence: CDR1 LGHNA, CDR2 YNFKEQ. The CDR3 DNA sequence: TGTGCCAGCAGCCATGTGCGACAGGGGGCAGCTAACTATGGCTACACCTTC. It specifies CASSHVRQGAANYGYTF.

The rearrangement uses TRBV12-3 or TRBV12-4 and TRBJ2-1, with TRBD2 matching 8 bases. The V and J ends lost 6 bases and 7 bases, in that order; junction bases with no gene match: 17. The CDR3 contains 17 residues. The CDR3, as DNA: TGTGCCAGCAGCCACCTGAGGAGCGGGGGTGGAGAGAATGAGCAGTTCTTC. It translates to CASSHLRSGGGENEQFF.

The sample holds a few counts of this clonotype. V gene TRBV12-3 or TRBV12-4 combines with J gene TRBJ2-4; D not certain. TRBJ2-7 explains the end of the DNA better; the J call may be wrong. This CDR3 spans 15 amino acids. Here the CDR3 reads CASSPAGTLYYEQYF. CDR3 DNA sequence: TGTGCCAGCAGTCCGGCCGGAACCCTCTACTACGAGCAGTACTTC.